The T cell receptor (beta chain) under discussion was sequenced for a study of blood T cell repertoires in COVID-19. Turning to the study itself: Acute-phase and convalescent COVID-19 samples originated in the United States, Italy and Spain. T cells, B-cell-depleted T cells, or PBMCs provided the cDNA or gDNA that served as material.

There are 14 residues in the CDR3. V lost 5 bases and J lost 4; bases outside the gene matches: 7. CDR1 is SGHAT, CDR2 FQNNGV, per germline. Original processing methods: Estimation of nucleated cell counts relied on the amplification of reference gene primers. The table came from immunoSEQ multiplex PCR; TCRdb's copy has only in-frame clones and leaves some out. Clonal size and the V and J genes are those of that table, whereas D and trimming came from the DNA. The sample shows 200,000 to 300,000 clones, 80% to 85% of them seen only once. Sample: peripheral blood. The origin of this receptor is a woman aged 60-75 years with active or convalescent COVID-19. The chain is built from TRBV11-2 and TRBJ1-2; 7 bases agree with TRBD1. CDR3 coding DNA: TGTGCCAGCAGCCCTGACAGGGTACGCTATGGCTACACCTTC. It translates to CASSPDRVRYGYTF. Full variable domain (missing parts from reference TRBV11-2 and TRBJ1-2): EAGVAQSPRYKIIEKRQSVAFWCNPISGHATLYWYQQILGQGPKLLIQFQNNGVVDDSQLPKDRFSAERLKGVDSTLKIQPAKLEDSAVYLCASSPDRVRYGYTFGSGTRLTVV.